This TCR beta chain was documented in a study of T cells after yellow fever vaccination. Across the study: Fractions of low cell number were prepared using SMART-Seq v4 Ultra Low Input.

TCRdb re-called the 5' RACE reads through MiXCR, storing one row per CDR3 protein. The data show roughly 500,000 distinct CDR3 sequences, about a fifth seen once. Trimming took off 9 bases at V and 2 bases at J, with 14 bases between the two ends. The germline CDR1 and CDR2 sequences are MDHEN and SYDVKM. This CDR3 comprises 13 residues. The sequence came from a young man who received the YFV17D yellow fever vaccine. J is TRBJ2-7 and V is TRBV28; weak D call: TRBD2 (6 bases). The source was PBMCs, collected 15 days after the yellow fever booster vaccination. The CDR3 sequence: CASNGTPTYEQYF. The CDR3 coding sequence is TGTGCCAGTAACGGGACTCCGACCTACGAGCAGTACTTC.